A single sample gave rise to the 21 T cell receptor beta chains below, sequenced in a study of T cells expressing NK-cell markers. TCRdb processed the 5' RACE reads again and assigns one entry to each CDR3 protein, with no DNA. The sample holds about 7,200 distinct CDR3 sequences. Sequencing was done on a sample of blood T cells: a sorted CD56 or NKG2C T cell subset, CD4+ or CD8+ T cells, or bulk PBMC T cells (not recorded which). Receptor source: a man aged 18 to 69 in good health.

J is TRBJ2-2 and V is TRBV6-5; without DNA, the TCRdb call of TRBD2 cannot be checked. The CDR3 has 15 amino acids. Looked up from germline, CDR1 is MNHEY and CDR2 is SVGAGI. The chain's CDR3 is CASSSGGSDTGELFF.

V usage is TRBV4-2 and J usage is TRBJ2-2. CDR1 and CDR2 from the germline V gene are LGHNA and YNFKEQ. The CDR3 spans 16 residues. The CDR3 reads CASSQDLDGTTGELFF.

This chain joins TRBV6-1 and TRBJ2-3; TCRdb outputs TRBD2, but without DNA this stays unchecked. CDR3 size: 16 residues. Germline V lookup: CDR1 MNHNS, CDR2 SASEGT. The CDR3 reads CASSEAGGTAADTQYF.

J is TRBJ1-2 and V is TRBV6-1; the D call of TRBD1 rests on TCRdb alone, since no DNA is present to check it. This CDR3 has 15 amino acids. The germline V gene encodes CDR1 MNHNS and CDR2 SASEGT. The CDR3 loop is CASSEVEDRADGYTF.

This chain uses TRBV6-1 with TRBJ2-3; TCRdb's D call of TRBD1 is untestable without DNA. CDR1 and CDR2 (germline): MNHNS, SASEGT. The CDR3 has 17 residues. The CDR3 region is CASSEYKGGGSTDTQYF.

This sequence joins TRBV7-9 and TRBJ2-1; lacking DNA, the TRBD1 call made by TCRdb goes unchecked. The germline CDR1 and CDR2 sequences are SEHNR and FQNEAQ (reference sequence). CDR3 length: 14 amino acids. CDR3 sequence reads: CASSRTGQFDEQFF.

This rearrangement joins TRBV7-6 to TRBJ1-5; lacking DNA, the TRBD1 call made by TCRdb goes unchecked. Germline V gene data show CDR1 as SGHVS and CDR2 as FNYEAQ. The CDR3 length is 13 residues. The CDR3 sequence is CASSLVGGQPQHF. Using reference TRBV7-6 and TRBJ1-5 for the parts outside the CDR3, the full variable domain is GAGVSQSPRYKVTKRGQDVALRCDPISGHVSLYWYRQALGQGPEFLTYFNYEAQQDKSGLPNDRFSAERPEGSISTLTIQRTEQRDSAMYRCASSLVGGQPQHFGDGTRLSIL.

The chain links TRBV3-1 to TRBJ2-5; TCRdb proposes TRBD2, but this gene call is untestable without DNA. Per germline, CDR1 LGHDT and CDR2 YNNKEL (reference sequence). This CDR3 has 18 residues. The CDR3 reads CASSQGTSGGAGKETQYF.

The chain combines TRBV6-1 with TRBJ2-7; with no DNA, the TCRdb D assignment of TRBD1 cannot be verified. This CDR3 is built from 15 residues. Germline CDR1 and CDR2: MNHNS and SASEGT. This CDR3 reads CASSEAGVESSEQYF.

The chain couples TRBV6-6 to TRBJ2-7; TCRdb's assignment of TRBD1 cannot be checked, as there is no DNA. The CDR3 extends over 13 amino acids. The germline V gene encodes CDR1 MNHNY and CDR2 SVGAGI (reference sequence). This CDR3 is CASSYGTEYEQYF.

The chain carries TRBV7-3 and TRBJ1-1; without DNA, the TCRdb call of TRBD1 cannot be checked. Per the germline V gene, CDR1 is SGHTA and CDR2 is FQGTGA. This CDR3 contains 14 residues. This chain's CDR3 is CASSNGGSNTEAFF. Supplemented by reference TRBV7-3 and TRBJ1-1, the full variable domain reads GAGVSQTPSNKVTEKGKYVELRCDPISGHTALYWYRQSLGQGPEFLIYFQGTGAADDSGLPNDRFFAVRPEGSVSTLKIQRTERGDSAVYLCASSNGGSNTEAFFGQGTRLTVV.

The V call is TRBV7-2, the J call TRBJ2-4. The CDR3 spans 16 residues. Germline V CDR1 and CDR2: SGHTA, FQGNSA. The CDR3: CASSLERLVAKNIQYF.

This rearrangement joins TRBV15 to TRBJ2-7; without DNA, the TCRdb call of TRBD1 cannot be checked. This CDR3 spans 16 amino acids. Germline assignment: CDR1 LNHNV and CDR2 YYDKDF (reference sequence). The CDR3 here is CATSSHGQDTTYEQYF.

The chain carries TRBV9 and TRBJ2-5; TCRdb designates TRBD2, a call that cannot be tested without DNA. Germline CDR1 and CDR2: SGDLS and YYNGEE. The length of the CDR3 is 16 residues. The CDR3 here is CASSVGPAGGRETQYF.

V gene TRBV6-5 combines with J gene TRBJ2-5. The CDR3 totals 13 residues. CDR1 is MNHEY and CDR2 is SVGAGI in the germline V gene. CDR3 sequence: CASSYDSRETQYF.

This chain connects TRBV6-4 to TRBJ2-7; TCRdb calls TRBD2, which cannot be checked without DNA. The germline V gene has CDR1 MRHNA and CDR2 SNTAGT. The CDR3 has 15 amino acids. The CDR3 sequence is CASSEKGGGSYEQYF.

The CDR3 is CASTSPRAVNTGELFF. J is TRBJ2-2 and V is TRBV12-3 or TRBV12-4; the TCRdb D gene call, TRBD1, has no DNA to confirm it. The CDR3 totals 16 residues.

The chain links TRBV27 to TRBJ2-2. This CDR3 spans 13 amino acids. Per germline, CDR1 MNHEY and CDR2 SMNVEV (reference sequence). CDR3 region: CASSFTVAGELFF.

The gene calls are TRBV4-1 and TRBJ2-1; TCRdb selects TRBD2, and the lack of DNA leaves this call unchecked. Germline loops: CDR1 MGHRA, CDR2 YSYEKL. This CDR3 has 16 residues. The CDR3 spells CASSQLKRGGLDEQFF.

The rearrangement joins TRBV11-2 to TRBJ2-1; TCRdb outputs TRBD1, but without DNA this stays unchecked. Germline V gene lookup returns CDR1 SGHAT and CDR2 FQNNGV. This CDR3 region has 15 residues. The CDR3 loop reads CASSSGQGSYNEQFF.

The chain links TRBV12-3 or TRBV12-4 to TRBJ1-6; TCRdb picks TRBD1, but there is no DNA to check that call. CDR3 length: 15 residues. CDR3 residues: CASSYTGAYNSPLHF.